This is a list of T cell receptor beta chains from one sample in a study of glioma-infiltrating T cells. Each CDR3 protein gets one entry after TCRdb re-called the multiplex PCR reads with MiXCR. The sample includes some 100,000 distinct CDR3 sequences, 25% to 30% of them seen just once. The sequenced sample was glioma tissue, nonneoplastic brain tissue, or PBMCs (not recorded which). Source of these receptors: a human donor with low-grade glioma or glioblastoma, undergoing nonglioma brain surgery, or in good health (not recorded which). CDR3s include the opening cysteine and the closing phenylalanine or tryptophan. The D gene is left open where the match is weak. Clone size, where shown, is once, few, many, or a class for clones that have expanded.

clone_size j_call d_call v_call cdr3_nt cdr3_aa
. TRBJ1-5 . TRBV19 TGTGCCAGTAGTATAGTCAAGTCAAGCAATCAGCCCCAGCATTTT CASSIVKSSNQPQHF
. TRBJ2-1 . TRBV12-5 TGTGCTAGTGGTTTGGCCTCCCAGAATAGGCAGTTCTTC CASGLASQNRQFF
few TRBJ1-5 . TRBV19 TGTGCCAGTACCCCCCAGACGAACCAGCCCCAGCATTTT CASTPQTNQPQHF
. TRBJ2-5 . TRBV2 TGTGCCAGCAGTGAGGGCAGCTCATACCGGATAGAGACCCAGTACTTC CASSEGSSYRIETQYF
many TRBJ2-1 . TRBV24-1 TGTGCCACCAGTGATCCCCTTATGGGTTCCTCCTACAATGAGCAGTTCTTC CATSDPLMGSSYNEQFF
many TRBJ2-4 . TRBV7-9 TGTGCCATAGACCCTTCCGGAAACATTCAGTACTTC CAIDPSGNIQYF
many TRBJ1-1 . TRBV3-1 TGTGCCAGCAGCCAAGTAGGGACTGAAGCTTTCTTT CASSQVGTEAFF
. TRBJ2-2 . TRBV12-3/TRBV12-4 TGTGCCAGCAGTTTAGTGGTAACCGGGGAGCTGTTTTTT CASSLVVTGELFF
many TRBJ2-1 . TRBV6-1 TGTGCCAGCAGTGGCCCCTCCCGGGGCCACGGTGAGCAGTTCTTC CASSGPSRGHGEQFF
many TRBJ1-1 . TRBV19 TGTGCCAGTAGTAATCTGGTTGTCACTGAAGCTTTCTTT CASSNLVVTEAFF
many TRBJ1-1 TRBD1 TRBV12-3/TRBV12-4 TGTGCCAGCAGGAAGGACAGGGGGTTTCGTATGAACACTGAAGCTTTCTTT CASRKDRGFRMNTEAFF
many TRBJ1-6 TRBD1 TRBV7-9 TGTGCCAGCAGCCCCTCCGGGACAGGGGACTCACCCCTCCACTTT CASSPSGTGDSPLHF
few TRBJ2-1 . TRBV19 TGTGCCAGTAGTATGAGGGGGGTGTCCTCCTACAATGAGCAGTTCTTC CASSMRGVSSYNEQFF
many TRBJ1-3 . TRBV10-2 TGCGCCAGCCTGACAGTCTCTGGAAACACCATATATTTT CASLTVSGNTIYF
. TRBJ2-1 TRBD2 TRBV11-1 TGTGCCAGCAGCCCCCGAGCGGGGGTAAAGTACGAGCAGTTCTTC CASSPRAGVKYEQFF
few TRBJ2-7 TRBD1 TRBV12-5 TGTGCTAGTGGTTTGGTTCTTCCCCTATCGACAGGGGAAACCTACGAGCAGTACTTC CASGLVLPLSTGETYEQYF
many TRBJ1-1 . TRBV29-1 TGCAGCGCCGACTTCCACACTGAAGCTTTCTTT CSADFHTEAFF
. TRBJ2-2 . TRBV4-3 TGCGCCAGCAGCCAAGATCCCTTCGTACCTAGTGACACCGGGGAGCTGTTTTTT CASSQDPFVPSDTGELFF
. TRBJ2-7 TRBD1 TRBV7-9 TGTGCCAGCAGCAACGACAGGGGAATCGCCTACGAGCAGTACTTC CASSNDRGIAYEQYF
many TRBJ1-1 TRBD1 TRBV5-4 TGTGCCAGCAGCTTGGAACAGGGGGGTGAAGCTTTCTTT CASSLEQGGEAFF
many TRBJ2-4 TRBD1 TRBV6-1 TGTGCCAGCAGTTTCCAGTCCGGGCAGGGGGCCCTAGCCAAAAACATTCAGTACTTC CASSFQSGQGALAKNIQYF
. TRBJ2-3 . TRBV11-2 TGTGCCAGCAGCTGCCTCACAGATACGCAGTATTTT CASSCLTDTQYF
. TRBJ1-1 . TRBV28 TGTGCCAGCAGCCCCCACGCTGAAGCTTTCTTT CASSPHAEAFF
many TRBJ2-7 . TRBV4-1 TGCGCCAGCAGCTTACGAATGCAGACGGACGCGGAACAGTACTTC CASSLRMQTDAEQYF
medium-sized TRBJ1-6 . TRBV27 TGTGCCAGCAGTTTAGCACGCTCCTATAATTCACCCCTCCACTTT CASSLARSYNSPLHF
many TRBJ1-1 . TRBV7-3 TGTGCCAGCAGCCATAGAGGAGGGAAGGTCACTGAAGCTTTCTTT CASSHRGGKVTEAFF
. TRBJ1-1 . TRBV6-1 TGTGCCGGCATCCGGGGGAGGGAAGCTTTCTTT CAGIRGREAFF
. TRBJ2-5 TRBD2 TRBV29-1 TGCAGCGTCCCACTGACTAGCGGGAGGAAAGAGACCAAGTACTTC CSVPLTSGRKETKYF
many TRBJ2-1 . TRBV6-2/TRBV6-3 TGTGCCAGCAGTTACTCTAGCGGACGTCCCTACAATGAGCAGTTCTTC CASSYSSGRPYNEQFF
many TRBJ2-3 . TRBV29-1 TGCAGCGTCGGGTCGCCTAGCACAGATACGCAGTATTTT CSVGSPSTDTQYF
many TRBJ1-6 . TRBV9 TGTGCCAGCAGCGGCCAGTCCCTGAGTAAAACCGATGGTTCACCCCTCCACTTT CASSGQSLSKTDGSPLHF
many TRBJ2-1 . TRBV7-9 TGTGCCAGCAGCTTTGGTAGCTCCTACAATGAGCAGTTCTTC CASSFGSSYNEQFF
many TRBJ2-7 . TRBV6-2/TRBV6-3 TGTGCCAGCAGCTTTAGGACAGCTCTAACCTACGAGCAGTACTTC CASSFRTALTYEQYF
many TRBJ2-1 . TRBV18 TGTGCCAGCTCACCAACAGGGAGCTCCTACAATGAGCAGTTCTTC CASSPTGSSYNEQFF
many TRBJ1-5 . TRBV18 TGTGCCAGCTCACCGGCCGCGAATAGCAATCAGCCCCAGCATTTT CASSPAANSNQPQHF
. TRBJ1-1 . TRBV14 TGTGCCAGCAGCCCCCCGGGAGTGAACACTGAAGCTTTCTTT CASSPPGVNTEAFF
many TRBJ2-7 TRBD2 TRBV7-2 TGTGCCAGCAGCTCAGCCGGGACTAGCGGGCGGCCTGGTAAGCAGTACTTC CASSSAGTSGRPGKQYF
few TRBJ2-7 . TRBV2 TGTGCCAGCAGTGAAAGGCCCTCCGGGCAGAGCGAGCAGTACTTC CASSERPSGQSEQYF
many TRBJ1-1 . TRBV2 TGTGCCAGCAGCGTATCAGGGGCCGCGAACACTGAAGCTTTCTTT CASSVSGAANTEAFF
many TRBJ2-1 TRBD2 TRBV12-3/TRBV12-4 TGTGCCAGCAGTCCATCCTTAGCGGGAGGGGGCTACAATGAGCAGTTCTTC CASSPSLAGGGYNEQFF
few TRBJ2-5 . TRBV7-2 TGTGCCAGCAGCTTAGTTGCTAGCAACAGAGGCCAGTACTTC CASSLVASNRGQYF